The 23 T cell receptor beta chains listed next were all sequenced from one sample in a study of T-cell reconstitution after alpha-beta-depleted transplantation in children. The TCRbeta library was prepared with unique molecular identifiers. MiXCR was run by TCRdb on the PCR reads, yielding one entry per CDR3 protein. The data show nearly 20,000 distinct CDR3 sequences, over 10% seen once. Here the sequenced sample was PBMCs, mostly from graft donor cells, taken 60 days after TCRalphabeta/CD19-depleted stem cell transplant. These receptor sequences come from a female patient aged 2 to 10 who had a stem cell transplant for congenital amegakaryocytic thrombocytopenia, so the T cells may come from the graft donor.

This clonotype was recorded many times. The chain has TRBV29-1 and TRBJ2-7; D tentatively fits TRBD1 or TRBD2 (5 bases each). CDR1 is SQVTM, CDR2 ANQGSEA, per germline. The CDR3 totals 15 residues. V was shortened by 7 bases and J by 0 bases, with 19 bases between the two germline ends. The CDR3 coding sequence is TGCAGCGCCGAGGGGAGAGGGGCGTACTCCTACGAGCAGTACTTC. Translating it yields CSAEGRGAYSYEQYF.

V gene TRBV12-3 or TRBV12-4 combines with J gene TRBJ1-6; D might be TRBD1 (6 bases). The ends were cut back, 3 bases at V and 5 bases at J, with 14 bases in the middle. This CDR3 region has 16 residues. CDR3 bases: TGTGCCAGCAGTTTGTTCAACAGGGTGCATAATTCACCCCTCCACTTT. Amino acids: CASSLFNRVHNSPLHF.

In this sample, this clonotype turned up a few times. Being one base from a much bigger clone, this may be a read error. This chain links TRBV20-1 with TRBJ1-3; D is undetermined. Germline V gene sequence: CDR1 DFQATT, CDR2 SNEGSKA (reference sequence). The CDR3 loop spans 16 amino acids. This chain's CDR3 is CCAREGAVISGNTIYF. The CDR3 nucleotides are TGCTGTGCTAGAGAGGGCGCGGTAATCTCTGGAAACACCATATATTTT.

This clonotype came up many times. V gene TRBV20-1 combines with J gene TRBJ2-1; a weak D match, TRBD1 (5 bases). This CDR3 contains 15 residues. V lost 6 bases and J 0 bases, leaving 15 bases between the germline ends. In germline, CDR1 is DFQATT, CDR2 SNEGSKA (reference sequence). CDR3 nucleotides: TGCAGTGCGACCCAAGGGGCGAGCTCCTACAATGAGCAGTTCTTC. Translating it yields CSATQGASSYNEQFF.

This clonotype was seen ten or more times. The gene calls are TRBV7-9 and TRBJ2-3; 11 bases map to TRBD1. The CDR3 loop spans 15 amino acids. V lost 2 bases to trimming and J lost 5 bases; unmatched junction nucleotides: 3. The germline V gene has CDR1 SEHNR and CDR2 FQNEAQ (reference sequence). For the CDR3, the DNA is TGTGCCAGCAGCTTAACCGGGACAGGGGGAGATACGCAGTATTTT. Translating gives CASSLTGTGGDTQYF.

This clonotype occurred many times. The rearrangement uses TRBV7-6 and TRBJ2-1; TRBD2 is a possible D gene (6 bases). V lost 2 bases and J 4 bases, leaving 15 bases between the germline ends. The germline V gene has CDR1 SGHVS and CDR2 FNYEAQ. This CDR3 is built from 16 residues. The CDR3, as DNA: TGTGCCAGCAGCTTAAATTCCGCTAGCGTATACAATGAGCAGTTCTTC. Translating it yields CASSLNSASVYNEQFF.

Of note for this clonotype: This may be a read error, as it is one base from a much larger clone. The chain has TRBV20-1 and TRBJ2-1, with D perhaps matching TRBD2 (6 bases). V was shortened by 6 bases and J by 7 bases, with 22 bases between the two germline ends. The germline V gene has CDR1 DFQATT and CDR2 SNEGSKA (reference sequence). The CDR3 is 15 amino acids. The CDR3 region has the DNA TGCAGTGCGCGATCCGGACCAGCGGGTGGAAATGAGCAGTTCTTC. It translates to CSARSGPAGGNEQFF.

This clonotype came up once. The V gene is TRBV5-4, the J gene TRBJ1-1, with D unresolved. The V end lost 1 base, the J end lost 7 bases, and 8 bases lay between the germline ends. Germline-derived CDR1 and CDR2 are SGHNT and YYREEE (reference sequence). This CDR3 is 12 amino acids long. CDR3 DNA sequence: TGTGCCAGCAGCTTGTATGGAATTGAAGCTTTCTTT. This sequence encodes CASSLYGIEAFF.

This clonotype has ten or more counts. V gene TRBV20-1 combines with J gene TRBJ2-7, with 9 bases that match TRBD2. After removal of 8 bases from V and 4 bases from J, the junction contained 6 bases not matched to a gene. CDR1 is DFQATT and CDR2 is SNEGSKA in the germline V gene (reference sequence). The CDR3 covers 12 residues. The CDR3 sequence: CSSRRGGYEQYF. In DNA form, the CDR3 reads TGCAGTAGTCGGCGGGGGGGTTACGAGCAGTACTTC.

There are many counts of this clonotype. The chain joins TRBV5-1 to TRBJ2-5, with TRBD1 matching 8 bases. The germline CDR1 and CDR2 sequences are SGHRS and YFSETQ. J gave up 5 bases and V 1 base, and 10 bases lay outside the gene matches. CDR3 length equals 16 residues. The CDR3: CASSLMLQGDKETQYF. The CDR3 nucleotides read TGCGCCAGCAGCTTGATGTTACAGGGGGATAAGGAGACCCAGTACTTC.

Within the sample, this clonotype is medium-sized. The chain uses TRBV12-3 or TRBV12-4 and TRBJ2-1, with D maybe TRBD1 (5 bases). The CDR3 has 14 residues. V shed 2 bases and J shed 8 bases, with 13 bases lying between them. The DNA of the CDR3 is TGTGCCAGCAGTTTATTGCCAGGGATCGATGAGCAGTTCTTC. It specifies CASSLLPGIDEQFF.

This clonotype has at least ten counts. V is TRBV4-1 and J is TRBJ2-4; the D is unclear. The CDR3 runs 15 residues. CDR1 is MGHRA, CDR2 YSYEKL, per germline. V lost 3 bases and J 0 bases, leaving 9 bases between the germline ends. This CDR3 reads CASSHLDLAKNIQYF. The CDR3 DNA reads TGCGCCAGCAGCCACTTGGACCTAGCCAAAAACATTCAGTACTTC.

This clonotype was seen many times. A much larger clone sits a single nucleotide away, making a read error possible. The gene calls are TRBV20-1 and TRBJ2-1; 15 nucleotides line up with TRBD2. The CDR3 sequence is 17 residues long. Germline V gene lookup returns CDR1 DFQATT and CDR2 SNEGSKA (reference sequence). The CDR3 sequence: CCAGGLAGGTSYNEQFF. The CDR3 nucleotides read TGCTGTGCTGGGGGACTAGCGGGGGGCACCAGCTACAATGAGCAGTTCTTC.

The V call is TRBV30, the J call TRBJ1-2; D uncertain. This CDR3 region has 8 residues. The V end lost 5 bases, the J end lost 6 bases, and 1 base lay between the germline ends. From germline, CDR1 is GTSNPN and CDR2 SVGIG (reference sequence). The CDR3 DNA reads TGTGCCTGGGATGGCTACACCTTC. Translation: CAWDGYTF.

This clonotype showed up many times. The chain employs TRBV6-5 and TRBJ1-3, with TRBD1 identical over 10 bases. V shed 6 bases and J 0 bases; nucleotides not matched to a gene: 5. The CDR3 contains 16 residues. Per germline, CDR1 MNHEY and CDR2 SVGAGI. CDR3: CASRKTGGLSGNTIYF. The CDR3 DNA reads as TGTGCCAGCAGAAAGACAGGGGGCCTCTCTGGAAACACCATATATTTT.

Many counts were recorded for this clonotype. This sequence joins TRBV20-1 and TRBJ2-3, with TRBD2 identical over 8 bases. The CDR3 runs 15 residues. In germline, CDR1 is DFQATT, CDR2 SNEGSKA (reference sequence). Germline trimming cut 2 bases from V and 6 bases from J; bases unmatched to any gene: 10. CDR3 nucleotide sequence: TGCAGTGCTAGATCGGCTAGCGGGCGGAGGGATACGCAGTATTTT. Translation: CSARSASGRRDTQYF.

This clonotype was seen many times. The chain uses TRBV5-1 and TRBJ2-3, with D hard to call. Germline assignment: CDR1 SGHRS and CDR2 YFSETQ. V gave up 1 base and J gave up 6 bases, with 3 bases separating them. The CDR3 runs 11 residues. CDR3 sequence: CASSLFDTQYF. The CDR3 DNA sequence: TGCGCCAGCAGCTTGTTTGATACGCAGTATTTT.

This clonotype was counted at least ten times. The DNA of the CDR3 is TGTGCCAGCAGTTTCAGGGGCAACACTGAAGCTTTCTTT. Encoded protein: CASSFRGNTEAFF. The chain employs TRBV6-5 and TRBJ1-1, with a possible D match to TRBD1 (6 bases). Germline V gene lookup returns CDR1 MNHEY and CDR2 SVGAGI. V was cut by 4 bases and J by 2 bases, with 8 bases left in between. The CDR3 loop spans 13 amino acids.

This clonotype appeared many times. This chain joins TRBV20-1 and TRBJ2-7; D gene ambiguous. Germline loops: CDR1 DFQATT, CDR2 SNEGSKA (reference sequence). The V gene lost 4 bases and the J gene lost 5 bases, with 12 bases spanning the gap. This CDR3 has 12 amino acids. The CDR3 DNA sequence: TGCAGTGCTATGGTCTCGTACGACGAGCAGTACTTC. Protein sequence: CSAMVSYDEQYF.

The rearrangement uses TRBV20-1 and TRBJ2-6; D gene ambiguous. The CDR3 covers 13 residues. V lost 1 base and J lost 2, with 3 bases in between. Germline CDR1 and CDR2: DFQATT and SNEGSKA (reference sequence). This CDR3 reads CSARVTGANVLTF. The CDR3 coding sequence is TGCAGTGCTAGAGTTACTGGGGCCAACGTCCTGACTTTC.

This clonotype was seen many times. The gene calls are TRBV7-3 and TRBJ2-1; 12 positions agree with TRBD2. The length of the CDR3 is 15 residues. J gave up 5 bases and V 5 bases, and 4 bases lay outside the gene matches. CDR1 and CDR2 from the germline V gene are SGHTA and FQGTGA. CDR3 bases: TGTGCCAGCAGCGTTGGACTAGCGGGAAACAATGAGCAGTTCTTC. Translated: CASSVGLAGNNEQFF.

This clonotype has at least ten counts. The chain joins TRBV28 to TRBJ2-3; TRBD2 matches at 8 bases. CDR3 length equals 15 residues. Germline CDR1 and CDR2: MDHEN and SYDVKM. With 6 bases clipped from V and 1 base from J, the junction kept 6 bases outside the gene matches. CDR3 DNA sequence: TGTGCCAGCAGCTTAGCGGGATCGGGCACAGATACGCAGTATTTT. Translation: CASSLAGSGTDTQYF. Full variable domain (outside the CDR3, taken from reference TRBV28 and TRBJ2-3): DVKVTQSSRYLVKRTGEKVFLECVQDMDHENMFWYRQDPGLGLRLIYFSYDVKMKEKGDIPEGYSVSREKKERFSLILESASTNQTSMYLCASSLAGSGTDTQYFGPGTRLTVL.

This clonotype was recorded many times. The chain has TRBV5-6 and TRBJ2-5, with a tentative D call TRBD2 (5 bases). In germline, CDR1 is SGHDT, CDR2 YYEEEE. This CDR3 comprises 15 residues. The ends were cut back, 4 bases at V and 4 bases at J, with 17 bases in the middle. The CDR3 nucleotides are TGTGCCAGCAGCGTTGCGAAACGGACTGGAGAGACCCAGTACTTC. Its translation is CASSVAKRTGETQYF.